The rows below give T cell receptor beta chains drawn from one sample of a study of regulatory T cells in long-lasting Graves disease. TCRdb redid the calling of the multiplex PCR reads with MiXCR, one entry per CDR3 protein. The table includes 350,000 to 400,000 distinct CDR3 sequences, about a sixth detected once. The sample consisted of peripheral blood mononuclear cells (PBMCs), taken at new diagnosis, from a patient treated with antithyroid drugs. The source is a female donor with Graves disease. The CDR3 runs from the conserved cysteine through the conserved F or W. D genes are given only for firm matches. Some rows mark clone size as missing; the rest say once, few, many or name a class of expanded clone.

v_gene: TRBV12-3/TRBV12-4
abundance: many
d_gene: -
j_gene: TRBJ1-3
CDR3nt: TGTGCCAGCAGTTTAACCGGGATGGACTCTGGAAACACCATATATTTT
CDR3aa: CASSLTGMDSGNTIYF

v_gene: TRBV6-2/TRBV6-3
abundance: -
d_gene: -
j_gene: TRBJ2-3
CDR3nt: TGTGCCAGCAGTTACAAAGTACCGGGACTCGTGAGGGATACGCAGTATTTT
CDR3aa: CASSYKVPGLVRDTQYF

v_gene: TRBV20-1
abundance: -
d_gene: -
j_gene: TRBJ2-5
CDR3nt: TGCAGTGGATGCCTCCAAGAGACCCAGTACTTC
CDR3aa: CSGCLQETQYF

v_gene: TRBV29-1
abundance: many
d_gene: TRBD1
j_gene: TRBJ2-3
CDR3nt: TGCAGCGTTGTGAGTTCCAGACAGGGCAAGAGGCACACAGATACGCAGTATTTT
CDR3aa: CSVVSSRQGKRHTDTQYF

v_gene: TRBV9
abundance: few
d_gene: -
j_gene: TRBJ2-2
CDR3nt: TGTGCCAGCAGCGTTCTATCATCCGGGGAGCTGTTTTTT
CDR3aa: CASSVLSSGELFF

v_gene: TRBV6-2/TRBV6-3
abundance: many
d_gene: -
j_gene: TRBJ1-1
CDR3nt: TGTGCCAGCACCTACCAAGGACAGGAAGCTTTCTTT
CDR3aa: CASTYQGQEAFF

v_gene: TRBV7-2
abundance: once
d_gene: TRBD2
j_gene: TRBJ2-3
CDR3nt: TGTGCCAGCAGCTCGAGATATTCTAGCGGGACGACAGATACGCAGTATTTT
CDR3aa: CASSSRYSSGTTDTQYF

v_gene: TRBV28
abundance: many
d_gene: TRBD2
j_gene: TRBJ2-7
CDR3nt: TGTGCCAGCAGTTTATTAGGCGGGAGCGGCCCCTACGAGCAGTACTTC
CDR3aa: CASSLLGGSGPYEQYF

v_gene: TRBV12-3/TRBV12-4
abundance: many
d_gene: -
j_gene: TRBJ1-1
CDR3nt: TGTGCCAGCAGTATCACCTACGTCGCCAGGGGAAACACTGAAGCTTTCTTT
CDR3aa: CASSITYVARGNTEAFF

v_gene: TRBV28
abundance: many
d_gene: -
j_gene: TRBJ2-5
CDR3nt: TGTGCCAGCAGCGCCGCGGTGAAGACCCAGTACTTC
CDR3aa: CASSAAVKTQYF

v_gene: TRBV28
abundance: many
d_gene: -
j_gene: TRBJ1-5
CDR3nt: TGTGCCAGCAGTCGTCAGATTCAGCCCCAGCATTTT
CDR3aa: CASSRQIQPQHF

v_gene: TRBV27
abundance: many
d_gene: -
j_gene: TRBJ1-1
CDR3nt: TGTGCCAGCAGTCTCATACAGGGCGCTGAAGCTTTCTTT
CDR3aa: CASSLIQGAEAFF

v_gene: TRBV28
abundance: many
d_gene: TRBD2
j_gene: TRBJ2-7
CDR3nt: TGTGCCAGCAGTTTACGGGAGGGCGACGAGCAGTACTTC
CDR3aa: CASSLREGDEQYF

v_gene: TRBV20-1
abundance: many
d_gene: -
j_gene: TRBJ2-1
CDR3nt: TGCAGTGCTAGACCCGGGGGCACCAGCTACAATGAGCAGTTCTTC
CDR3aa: CSARPGGTSYNEQFF

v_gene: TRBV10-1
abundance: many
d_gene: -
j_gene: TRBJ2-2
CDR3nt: TGCGCCAGCAGTGAGGGGGGCGCGCTGCTGTTTTTT
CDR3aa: CASSEGGALLFF

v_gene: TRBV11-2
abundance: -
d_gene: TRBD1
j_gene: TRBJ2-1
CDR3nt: TGTGCCAGCAGCTACGGGACAGGGCCCAATGAGCAGTTCTTC
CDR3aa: CASSYGTGPNEQFF

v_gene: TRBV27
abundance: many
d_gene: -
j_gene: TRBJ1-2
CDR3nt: TGTGCCAGCAGTACCGCCGGGACTCCTCCTGGAGATGGCTACACCTTC
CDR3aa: CASSTAGTPPGDGYTF

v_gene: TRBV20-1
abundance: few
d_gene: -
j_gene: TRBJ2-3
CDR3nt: TGCAGTGCTAGGTTTATGGGTGGGCGGGGACCAGATACGCAGTATTTT
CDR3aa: CSARFMGGRGPDTQYF

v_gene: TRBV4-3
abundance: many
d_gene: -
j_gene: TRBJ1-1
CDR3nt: TGCGCCAGCAGCCAAGAAAACAGGAAGACTGAAGCTTTCTTT
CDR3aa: CASSQENRKTEAFF

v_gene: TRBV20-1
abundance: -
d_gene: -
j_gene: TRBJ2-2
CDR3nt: TGCAGTGCTAGAGATCATATTTCCACCGGGGAGCTGTTTTTT
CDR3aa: CSARDHISTGELFF

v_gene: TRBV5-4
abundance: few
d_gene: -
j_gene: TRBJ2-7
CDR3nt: TGTGCCAGCAGCTTGGGGCCTCTCGGGGAGCAGTACTTC
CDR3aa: CASSLGPLGEQYF

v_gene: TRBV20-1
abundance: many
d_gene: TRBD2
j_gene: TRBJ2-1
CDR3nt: TGCAGTGCTCCCTTACTAGCGGGAGGGCATGAGCAGTTCTTC
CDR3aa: CSAPLLAGGHEQFF

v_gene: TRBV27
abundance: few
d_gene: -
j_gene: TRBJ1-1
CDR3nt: TGTGCCAGCATTGGCGGGAACACTGAAGCTTTCTTT
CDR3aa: CASIGGNTEAFF

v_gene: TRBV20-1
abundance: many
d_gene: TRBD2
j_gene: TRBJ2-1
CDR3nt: TGCAGTCCGCAAGCGGGAGGGTACAATGAGCAGTTCTTC
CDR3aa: CSPQAGGYNEQFF

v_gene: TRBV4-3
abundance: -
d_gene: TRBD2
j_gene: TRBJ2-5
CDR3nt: TGCGCCAGCAGCCAAGGACTAGCGGGAGGTCTGGAGACCCAGTACTTC
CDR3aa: CASSQGLAGGLETQYF

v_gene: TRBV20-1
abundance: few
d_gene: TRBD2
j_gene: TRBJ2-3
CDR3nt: TGCAGTGCTTCCACTAGCGGTTACACAGATACGCAGTATTTT
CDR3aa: CSASTSGYTDTQYF

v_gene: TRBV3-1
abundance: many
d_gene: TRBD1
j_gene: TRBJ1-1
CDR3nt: TGTGCCAGCAGCCAACCAGGGACAGGTCACACTGAAGCTTTCTTT
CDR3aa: CASSQPGTGHTEAFF

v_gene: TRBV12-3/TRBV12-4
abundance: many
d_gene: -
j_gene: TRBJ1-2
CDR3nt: TGTGCCAGCAGTTTAGGAACCCATGGCTACACCTTC
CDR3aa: CASSLGTHGYTF

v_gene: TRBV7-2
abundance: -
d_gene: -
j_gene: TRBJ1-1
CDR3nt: TGTGCCAGCAGCTTAGTAGTCACGGTATTGAACACTGAAGCTTTCTTT
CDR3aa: CASSLVVTVLNTEAFF

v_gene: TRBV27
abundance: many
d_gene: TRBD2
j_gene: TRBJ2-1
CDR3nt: TGTGCCAGCAGTATAGCCGCCGGGACTAGGGATTTGTGGGGCAATGAGCAGTTCTTC
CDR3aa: CASSIAAGTRDLWGNEQFF

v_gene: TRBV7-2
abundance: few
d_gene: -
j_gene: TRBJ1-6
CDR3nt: TGTGCCAGCAGCTTGGTTTACGTTAGGCAGCCAGATAATTCACCCCTCCACTTT
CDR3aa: CASSLVYVRQPDNSPLHF

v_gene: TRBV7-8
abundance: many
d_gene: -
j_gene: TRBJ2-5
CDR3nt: TGTGCCAGCTTCGTGACAAAAGAGACCCAGTACTTC
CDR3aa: CASFVTKETQYF

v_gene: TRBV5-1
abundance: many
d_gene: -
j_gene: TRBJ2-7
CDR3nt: TGCGCCAGCAGCTTGGATGGTTCCTACGAGCAGTACTTC
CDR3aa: CASSLDGSYEQYF

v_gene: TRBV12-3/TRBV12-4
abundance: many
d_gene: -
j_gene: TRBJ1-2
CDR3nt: TGTGCCAGCAGCTACGGTACAAACTATGGCTACACCTTC
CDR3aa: CASSYGTNYGYTF

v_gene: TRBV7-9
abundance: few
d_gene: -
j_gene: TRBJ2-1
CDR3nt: TGTGCCAGCAGCTTCCGCACGGGACACCCCAATGAGCAGTTCTTC
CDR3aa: CASSFRTGHPNEQFF

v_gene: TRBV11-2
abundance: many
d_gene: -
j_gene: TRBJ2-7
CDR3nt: TGTGCCAGCAGCTTATATCAGGGTCAAAACTACGAGCAGTACTTC
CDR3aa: CASSLYQGQNYEQYF

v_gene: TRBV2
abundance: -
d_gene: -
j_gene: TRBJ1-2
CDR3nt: TGTGCCAGCGGGGGAGGGGTCGGTGGCTATGGCTACACCTTC
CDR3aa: CASGGGVGGYGYTF

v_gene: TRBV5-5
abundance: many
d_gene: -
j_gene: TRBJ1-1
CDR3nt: TGTGCCAGCAGCTTGAGGGTAGTCCTAGGGGCTGAGGAAGCTTTCTTT
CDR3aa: CASSLRVVLGAEEAFF

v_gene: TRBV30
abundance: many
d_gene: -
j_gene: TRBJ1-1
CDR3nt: TGTGCCTGGAGTGCAGGGCGGTCGAACACTGAAGCTTTCTTT
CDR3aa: CAWSAGRSNTEAFF

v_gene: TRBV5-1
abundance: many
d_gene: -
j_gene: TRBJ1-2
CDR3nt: TGCGCCAGCAGCTTGGTGGGAGACCGAATCTATGGCTACACCTTC
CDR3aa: CASSLVGDRIYGYTF

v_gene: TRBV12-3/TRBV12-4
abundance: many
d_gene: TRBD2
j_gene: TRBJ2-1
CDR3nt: TGTGCCAGCACCCTGGGGGGGCTAGCGGGGGGAAAGTCCAATGAGCAGTTCTTC
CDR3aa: CASTLGGLAGGKSNEQFF

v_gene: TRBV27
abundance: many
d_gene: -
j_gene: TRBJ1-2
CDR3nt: TGTGCCAGCAGAGGGGGGCCCCGCTATGGCTACACCTTC
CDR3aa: CASRGGPRYGYTF

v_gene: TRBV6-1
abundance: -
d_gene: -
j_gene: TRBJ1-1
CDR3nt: TGTGCCAGCAGTAGCCTAGGGGCTACCACTGAAGCTTTCTTT
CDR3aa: CASSSLGATTEAFF

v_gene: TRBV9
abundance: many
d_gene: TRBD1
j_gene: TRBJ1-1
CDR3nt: TGTGCCAGCAGCTACTCCGGGACAGGCTTTGAAGCTTTCTTT
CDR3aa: CASSYSGTGFEAFF

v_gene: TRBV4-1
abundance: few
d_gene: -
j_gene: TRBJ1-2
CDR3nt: TGTGCCAGCAGCCAAGCAGGAATCGGCTACACCTTC
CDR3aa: CASSQAGIGYTF

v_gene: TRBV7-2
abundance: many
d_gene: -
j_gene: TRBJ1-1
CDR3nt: TGTGCCAGCAGCTCAAGAAGAGACAGACGTGAAGCTTTCTTT
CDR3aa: CASSSRRDRREAFF

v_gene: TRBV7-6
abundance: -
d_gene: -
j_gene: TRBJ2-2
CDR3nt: TGTGCCAGCAAACCCAACACAGGACAAAACACCGGGGAGCTGTTTTTT
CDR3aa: CASKPNTGQNTGELFF

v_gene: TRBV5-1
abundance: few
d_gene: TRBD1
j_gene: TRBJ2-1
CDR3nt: TGCGCCACCCGACAGGGCGATAGCTCCTACAATGAGCAGTTCTTC
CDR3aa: CATRQGDSSYNEQFF

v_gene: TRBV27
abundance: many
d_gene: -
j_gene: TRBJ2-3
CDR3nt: TGTGCCAGCAGTTTATCGTACTCGGCGGAGGAGTATTTT
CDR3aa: CASSLSYSAEEYF

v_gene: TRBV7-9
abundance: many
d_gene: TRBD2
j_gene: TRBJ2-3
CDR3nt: TGTGCCAGCAGCTTGTCGGGACTAGCAGGGGATACGCAGTATTTT
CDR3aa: CASSLSGLAGDTQYF

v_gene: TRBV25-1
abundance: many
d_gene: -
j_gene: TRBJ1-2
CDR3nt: TGTGCCAGCAGTGAAGGGGGACCCTATGGCTACACCTTC
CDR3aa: CASSEGGPYGYTF

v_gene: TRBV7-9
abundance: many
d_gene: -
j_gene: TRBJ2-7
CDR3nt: TGTGCCAGCAGCTTGAGCGGGTTTAGCTCCTACGAGCAGTACTTC
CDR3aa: CASSLSGFSSYEQYF

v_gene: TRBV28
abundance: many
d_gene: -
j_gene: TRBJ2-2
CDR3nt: TGTGCCAGCAGTTTTCGATTAAGGGAGTACGCCGGGGAGCTGTTTTTT
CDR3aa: CASSFRLREYAGELFF

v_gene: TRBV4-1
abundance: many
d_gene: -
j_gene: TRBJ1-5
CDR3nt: TGCGCCAGCAGCCAAGATGGTCAACCTAATCAGCCCCAGCATTTT
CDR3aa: CASSQDGQPNQPQHF

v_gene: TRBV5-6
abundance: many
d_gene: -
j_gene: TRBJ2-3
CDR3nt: TGTGCCAGCTCCGCCGTCGAGCGGGTCACAGATACGCAGTATTTT
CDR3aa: CASSAVERVTDTQYF

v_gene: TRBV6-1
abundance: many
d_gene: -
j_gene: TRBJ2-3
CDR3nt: TGTGCCAGCGGGCCCCCAGATACGCAGTATTTT
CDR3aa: CASGPPDTQYF

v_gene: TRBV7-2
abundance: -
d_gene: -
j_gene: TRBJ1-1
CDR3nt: TGTGCCAGCAGCTTAGCTTCAGGAATGAACACTGAAGCTTTCTTT
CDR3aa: CASSLASGMNTEAFF